Listed below are T cell receptor beta chains from one sample, sequenced in a study of vaccination effects on CD4 cells after COVID-19. Sequenced by immunoSEQ multiplex PCR; TCRdb stores in-frame clones only, minus some. The sample holds 15,000 to 20,000 clones; roughly 76% are singletons and the top ten take approximately 20%. No antigens are known for them. The material was CD4+ T cells from PBMCs cultured with HCoV-NL63 spike peptides, obtained after COVID-19 vaccination. The receptors come from a human donor who received a COVID-19 vaccine. Each CDR3 is given with its conserved first and last residue. The D gene is left open where the match is weak. Size tells how often a clone was seen (once, few, many) or the class of an expanded clone, and some rows leave it out.

clone size	J gene	D gene	V gene	CDR3 protein	CDR3 DNA
-	TRBJ2-7	-	TRBV14	CASSQLGAGYEQYF	TGTGCCAGCAGCCAACTTGGCGCAGGCTACGAGCAGTACTTC
-	TRBJ1-6	-	TRBV6-2/TRBV6-3	CASSRTVSSYNSPLHF	TGTGCCAGCAGCCGGACGGTGAGCTCCTATAATTCACCCCTCCACTTT
few	TRBJ1-5	TRBD1	TRBV7-9	CASSLDRGSNQPQHF	TGTGCCAGCAGCTTAGACAGGGGTAGCAATCAGCCCCAGCATTTT
-	TRBJ2-5	TRBD2	TRBV5-1	CASSGLAGGRQETQYF	TGCGCCAGCAGCGGACTAGCGGGGGGGAGGCAAGAGACCCAGTACTTC
-	TRBJ1-1	-	TRBV27	CASSSGMNTEAFF	TGTGCCAGCAGTTCTGGTATGAACACTGAAGCTTTCTTT
-	TRBJ2-7	-	TRBV6-2/TRBV6-3	CASSSRRVYEQYF	TGTGCCAGCAGTTCCCGGAGAGTCTACGAGCAGTACTTC
-	TRBJ2-1	-	TRBV5-8	CASSLRTVQSNEQFF	TGTGCCAGCAGCTTACGGACAGTTCAAAGCAATGAGCAGTTCTTC
-	TRBJ1-3	-	TRBV5-6	CASSLTVGGNTIYF	TGTGCCAGCAGCTTGACGGTGGGCGGAAACACCATATATTTT
once	TRBJ2-2	-	TRBV28	CASSLGSTGLGELFF	TGTGCCAGCAGTTTGGGGAGTACAGGACTCGGGGAGCTGTTTTTT
few	TRBJ1-6	-	TRBV21-1	CASSKLPTGSPLHF	TGTGCCAGCAGCAAGCTCCCCACGGGGTCACCCCTCCACTTT
-	TRBJ1-5	TRBD1	TRBV4-2	CASSLTGDRYQPQHF	TGTGCCAGCAGCCTTACAGGGGACCGCTATCAGCCCCAGCATTTT
-	TRBJ1-3	-	TRBV7-6	CASSLDNRAAGNTIYF	TGTGCCAGCAGCTTAGACAACAGGGCCGCTGGAAACACCATATATTTT
-	TRBJ2-7	TRBD1	TRBV3-1/TRBV3-2	CASSRGQGASEQYF	TGTGCCAGCAGCCGAGGACAGGGGGCGTCCGAGCAGTACTTC
large	TRBJ2-3	-	TRBV10-3	CAISESQGRTDTQYF	TGTGCCATCAGTGAGTCTCAGGGGAGGACAGATACGCAGTATTTT
-	TRBJ1-4	TRBD1	TRBV27	CASNEDRVEEKLFF	TGTGCCAGCAATGAGGACAGGGTCGAAGAAAAACTGTTTTTT
few	TRBJ1-3	-	TRBV7-2	CASRAPGYGNTIYF	TGTGCCAGCAGGGCCCCGGGGTATGGAAACACCATATATTTT
-	TRBJ2-5	-	TRBV5-1	CASSPLGQMETQYF	TGCGCCAGCAGCCCCCTGGGACAAATGGAGACCCAGTACTTC
-	TRBJ2-5	-	TRBV2	CASSGGLSGETQYF	TGTGCCAGCAGTGGGGGCCTCTCTGGAGAGACCCAGTACTTC
-	TRBJ2-2	TRBD2	TRBV7-8	CASSLAGGSWTGELFF	TGTGCCAGCAGCTTAGCGGGCGGGAGTTGGACCGGGGAGCTGTTTTTT
-	TRBJ2-1	-	TRBV5-1	CASSLSYSHNEQFF	TGCGCCAGCAGCTTGTCTTACTCGCACAATGAGCAGTTCTTC
-	TRBJ1-1	-	TRBV7-8	CASSLGTANTEAFF	TGTGCCAGCAGCTTAGGGACCGCGAACACTGAAGCTTTCTTT
few	TRBJ1-2	-	TRBV11-2	CASSVGGAYGYTF	TGTGCCAGCAGCGTGGGCGGGGCCTATGGCTACACCTTC